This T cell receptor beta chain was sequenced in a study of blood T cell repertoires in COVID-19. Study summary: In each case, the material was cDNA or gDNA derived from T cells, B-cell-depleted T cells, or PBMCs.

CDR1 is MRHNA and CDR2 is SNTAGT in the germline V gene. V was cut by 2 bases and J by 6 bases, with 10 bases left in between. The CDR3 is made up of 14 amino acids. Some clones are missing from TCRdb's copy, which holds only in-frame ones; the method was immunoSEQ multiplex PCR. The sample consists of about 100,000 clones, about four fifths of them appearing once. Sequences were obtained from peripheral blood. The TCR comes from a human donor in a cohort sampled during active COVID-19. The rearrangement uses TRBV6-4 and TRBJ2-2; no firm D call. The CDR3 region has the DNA TGTGCCAGCAGTGACCCCCGAACGGCCGGGGAGCTGTTTTTT. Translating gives CASSDPRTAGELFF.